This T cell receptor (beta chain) was captured by sequencing in a study of cytomegalovirus exposure and HLA in healthy donors. The length of the CDR3 is 17 residues. From germline, CDR1 is SGHDT and CDR2 YYEEEE. The germline V and J ends were trimmed by 0 bases and 8 bases, with 23 bases remaining between them. Using immunoSEQ multiplex PCR, the repertoire was profiled, and TCRdb retains in-frame clones only, with some absent. The sample lists 130,000 to 150,000 clones; around 90% were seen once. This clonotype was sampled from a young woman in good health and CMV-seropositive. The chain couples TRBV5-6 to TRBJ1-2; a weak D match, TRBD1 (6 bases). The specimen sequenced was PBMCs. CDR3 region: CASSLVAGARSLGGYTF. The DNA of the CDR3 is TGTGCCAGCAGCTTGGTGGCGGGGGCGCGAAGCTTAGGAGGCTACACCTTC. The whole variable domain, filled in from reference TRBV5-6 and TRBJ1-2, reads DAGVTQSPTHLIKTRGQQVTLRCSPKSGHDTVSWYQQALGQGPQFIFQYYEEEERQRGNFPDRFSGHQFPNYSSELNVNALLLGDSALYLCASSLVAGARSLGGYTFGSGTRLTVV.